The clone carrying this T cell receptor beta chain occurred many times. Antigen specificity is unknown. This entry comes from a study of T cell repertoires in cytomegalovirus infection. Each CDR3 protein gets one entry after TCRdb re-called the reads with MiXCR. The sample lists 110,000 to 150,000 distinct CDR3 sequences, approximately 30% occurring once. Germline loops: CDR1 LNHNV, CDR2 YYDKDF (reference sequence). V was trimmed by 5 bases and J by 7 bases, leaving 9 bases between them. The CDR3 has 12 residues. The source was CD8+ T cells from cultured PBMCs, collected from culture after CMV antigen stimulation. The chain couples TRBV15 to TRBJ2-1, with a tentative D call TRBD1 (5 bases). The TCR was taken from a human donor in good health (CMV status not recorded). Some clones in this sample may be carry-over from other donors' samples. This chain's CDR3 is CATSSGFNEQFF. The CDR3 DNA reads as TGTGCCACCAGCTCAGGGTTTAATGAGCAGTTCTTC. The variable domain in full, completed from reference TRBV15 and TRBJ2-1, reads DAMVIQNPRYQVTQFGKPVTLSCSQTLNHNVMYWYQQKSSQAPKLLFHYYDKDFNNEADTPDNFQSRRPNTSFCFLDIRSPGLGDTAMYLCATSSGFNEQFFGPGTRLTVL.